This TCR beta chain came from a study of blood T cells in healthy people across ages. Whole-study context: Template switching captured about one barcoded beta molecule per two T cells. Study observations and caveats: It was not known whether donors were CMV positive (a possible confounder of expanded clonotype changes). No conclusive comparison of naive versus antigen-experienced cells was possible with unsorted PBMCs. A greater number of naive CD4+ cells and higher diversity distinguished long-lived donors from aged donors.

V was shortened by 7 bases and J by 3 bases, with 10 bases between the two germline ends. The CDR3 consists of 13 residues. CDR1 and CDR2 (germline): ENHRY, SYGVKD. Next came a second PCR, run for roughly 7 to 12 cycles, which used a sample-barcoded 5' primer along with a J-beta primer mix. TCRdb recomputed calls from the 5' RACE reads with MiXCR, one row per CDR3 protein. The sample has some 1,500,000 distinct CDR3 sequences; about 42% are singletons. On this clonotype: The antigen remains unidentified.

This receptor was taken from a woman younger than 35 in good health. J is TRBJ2-1 and V is TRBV10-3, with no clear D. Sample: blood. The CDR3, as DNA: TGTGCCATCATGGGCGGAAACTACAATGAGCAGTTCTTC. It specifies CAIMGGNYNEQFF.